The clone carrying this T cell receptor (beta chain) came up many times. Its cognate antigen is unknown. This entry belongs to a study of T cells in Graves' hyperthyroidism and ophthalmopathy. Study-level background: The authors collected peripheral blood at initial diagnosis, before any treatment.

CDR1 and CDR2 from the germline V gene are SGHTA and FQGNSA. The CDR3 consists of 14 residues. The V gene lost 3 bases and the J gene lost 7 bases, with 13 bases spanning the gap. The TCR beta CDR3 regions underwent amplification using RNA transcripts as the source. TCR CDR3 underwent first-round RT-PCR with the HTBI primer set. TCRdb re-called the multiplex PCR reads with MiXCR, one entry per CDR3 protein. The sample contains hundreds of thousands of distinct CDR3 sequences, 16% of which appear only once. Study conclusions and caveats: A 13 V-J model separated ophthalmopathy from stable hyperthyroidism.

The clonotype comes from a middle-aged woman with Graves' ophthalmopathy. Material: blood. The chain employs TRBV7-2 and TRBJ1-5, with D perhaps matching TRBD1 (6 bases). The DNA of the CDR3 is TGTGCCAGCAGCTTTGGGGGCGCGGGGCAGCCCCAGCATTTT. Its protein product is CASSFGGAGQPQHF.